This passage covers 5 T cell receptor beta chains from one sample sequenced in a study of T cell responses to AZD1222 COVID-19 vaccine. The table came from immunoSEQ multiplex PCR; TCRdb's copy has only in-frame clones and leaves some out. The sample lists around 190,000 clones, just over 85% occurring once. Material: peripheral blood, obtained 28 days after the second AZD1222 dose. These receptors were obtained from an adult who received the AZD1222 COVID-19 vaccine.

V is TRBV12-5 and J is TRBJ2-5; D possibly uses TRBD1 or TRBD2 (6 bases each). Trimming stripped 3 bases from V and 5 bases from J, with 16 bases between. Per germline, CDR1 LGHNT and CDR2 FRNRAP. The CDR3 contains 15 residues. The CDR3, as DNA: TGTGCTAGTGGTTTATCATCCGGGGGCGCGGAGACCCAGTACTTC. Translated: CASGLSSGGAETQYF.

V gene TRBV7-6 combines with J gene TRBJ2-1, with 16 nucleotides matching TRBD2. Germline-derived CDR1 and CDR2 are SGHVS and FNYEAQ. V shed 5 bases, J shed 4 bases, and the junction held 11 bases outside the gene matches. The CDR3 is 19 residues long. The CDR3 loop reads CASSPRAGLAGGTYNEQFF. CDR3 bases: TGTGCCAGCAGCCCTCGTGCGGGACTAGCGGGGGGGACATACAATGAGCAGTTCTTC.

In its sample, this clone was seen a few times. The chain combines TRBV6-1 with TRBJ1-5, with 11 bases fitting TRBD1. The germline gives CDR1 MNHNS, CDR2 SASEGT. With 4 bases clipped from V and 2 bases from J, the junction kept 7 bases outside the gene matches. The CDR3 is 17 residues long. The CDR3 spells CASSAGTGGSGNQPQHF. The CDR3 nucleotides are TGTGCCAGCAGTGCTGGGACAGGGGGTAGTGGCAATCAGCCCCAGCATTTT.

This chain joins TRBV19 and TRBJ1-2, with D unclear. The ends were cut back, 4 bases at V and 7 bases at J, with 13 bases in the middle. The CDR3 totals 13 residues. The germline V gene has CDR1 LNHDA and CDR2 SQIVND (reference sequence). The CDR3 loop is CASSNGGFSGYTF. For the CDR3, the DNA is TGTGCCAGTAGTAATGGAGGGTTCTCTGGCTACACCTTC.

This sequence joins TRBV6-5 and TRBJ2-7, with 10 bases lining up with TRBD2. V shed 6 bases and J 1 base; nucleotides not matched to a gene: 6. The CDR3 spans 15 residues. The germline V gene encodes CDR1 MNHEY and CDR2 SVGAGI. This CDR3 is CASRLGLATSYEQYF. CDR3 nucleotides: TGTGCCAGCAGACTGGGACTAGCGACGTCCTACGAGCAGTACTTC.